These T cell receptor beta chains were read from a single sample in a study of cytomegalovirus exposure and HLA in healthy donors. Profiling relied on immunoSEQ multiplex PCR, and the TCRdb table lists in-frame clones only, not all of them. The sample data list just over 150,000 clones. Sequencing used PBMCs. These receptors all come from a woman in her fifties or sixties in good health and CMV-seronegative. CDR3s include the opening cysteine and the closing phenylalanine or tryptophan. Fields, in order: CDR3 length, J gene, V gene, CDR3 protein.

14,TRBJ2-7,TRBV27,CASSPLPGDYEQYF
13,TRBJ2-1,TRBV2,CASRLTGADEQFF
16,TRBJ2-1,TRBV18,CASSPPGQGSYNEQFF
14,TRBJ2-1,TRBV9,CASSVAGEKNEQFF
13,TRBJ2-3,TRBV6-1,CAARGGLTDTQYF
14,TRBJ2-7,TRBV11-2,CASSLGALTYEQYF
15,TRBJ2-1,TRBV9,CASSVDSRGYNEQFF
17,TRBJ2-2,TRBV4-1,CASSPIERGADTGELFF
13,TRBJ1-1,TRBV6-5,CAARGQPNTEAFF
14,TRBJ2-6,TRBV2,CASRTGTGANVLTF
11,TRBJ2-1,TRBV5-4,CASKGVGEQFF
12,TRBJ1-2,TRBV14,CASSKMTGGYTF
14,TRBJ1-1,TRBV5-6,CASISFGRDTEAFF
17,TRBJ1-5,TRBV7-9,CASSLGDRGWSNQPQHF
15,TRBJ1-5,TRBV5-1,CASSLGGDSNQPQHF
16,TRBJ1-4,TRBV18,CASSPSSRQGREKLFF
15,TRBJ2-1,TRBV5-6,CASSLGAQGGNEQFF
19,TRBJ1-5,TRBV27,CASSLRGGQGRYSNQPQHF